The clone carrying this TCR beta chain occurred a few times. Its antigen is currently unknown. V lost 4 bases, J lost 5 bases, and 8 bases stayed unmatched. CDR1 and CDR2 from the germline V gene are SGHDN and FVKESK. The CDR3 totals 15 residues. This sample stems from a study of Graves' ophthalmopathy and Graves' hyperthyroidism. Study outcomes and limitations: The model achieved 70.59% sensitivity and over 72% specificity for ophthalmopathy progression. A majority of expanded thyroid clonotypes exceeding 0.001 frequency were likewise present in blood.

Certain patients were not enrolled. These were patients with other autoimmune diseases, uncontrolled infections, pregnancy or lactation. CDR3 regions of TCR beta were amplified from RNA transcripts. Second-round multiplex PCR followed a first-round RT-PCR using HTBI primers. Each CDR3 protein is one row after TCRdb ran MiXCR on the multiplex PCR reads. This sample has almost 750,000 distinct CDR3 sequences, with 40% found just once. The receptor was isolated from an adult man with Graves' ophthalmopathy. The rearrangement joins TRBV14 to TRBJ2-7, with 10 bases identical to TRBD2. The sample comprised peripheral blood. The CDR3 bases are TGTGCCAGCAGCCGAATAGCGGGAGGTACCCACGAGCAGTACTTC. It yields the protein CASSRIAGGTHEQYF.